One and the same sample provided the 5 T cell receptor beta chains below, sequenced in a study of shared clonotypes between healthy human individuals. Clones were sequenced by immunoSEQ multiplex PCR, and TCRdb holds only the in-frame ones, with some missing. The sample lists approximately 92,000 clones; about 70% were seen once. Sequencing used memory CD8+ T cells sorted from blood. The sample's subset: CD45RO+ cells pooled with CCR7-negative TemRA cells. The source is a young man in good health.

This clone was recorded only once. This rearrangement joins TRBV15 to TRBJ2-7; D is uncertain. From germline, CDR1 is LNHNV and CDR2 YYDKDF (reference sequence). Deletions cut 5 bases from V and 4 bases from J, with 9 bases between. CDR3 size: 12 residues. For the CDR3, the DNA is TGTGCCACCAGCTTCGGGTCTTACGAGCAGTACTTC. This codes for CATSFGSYEQYF. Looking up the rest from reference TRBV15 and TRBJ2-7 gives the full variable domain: DAMVIQNPRYQVTQFGKPVTLSCSQTLNHNVMYWYQQKSSQAPKLLFHYYDKDFNNEADTPDNFQSRRPNTSFCFLDIRSPGLGDTAMYLCATSFGSYEQYFGPGTRLTVT.

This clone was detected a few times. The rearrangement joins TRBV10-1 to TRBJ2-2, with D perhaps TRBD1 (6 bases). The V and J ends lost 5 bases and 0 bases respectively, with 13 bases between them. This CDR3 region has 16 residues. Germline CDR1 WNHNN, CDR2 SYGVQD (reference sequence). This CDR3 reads CASSPGHPPNTGELFF. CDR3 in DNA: TGCGCCAGCAGTCCGGGACACCCCCCGAACACCGGGGAGCTGTTTTTT.

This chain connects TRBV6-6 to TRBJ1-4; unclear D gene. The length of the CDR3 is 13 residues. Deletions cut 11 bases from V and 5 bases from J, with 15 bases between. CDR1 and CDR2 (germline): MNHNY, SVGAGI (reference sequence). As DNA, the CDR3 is TGTGCCGCCCAAGGGAATCGAAATGAAAAACTGTTTTTT. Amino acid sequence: CAAQGNRNEKLFF.

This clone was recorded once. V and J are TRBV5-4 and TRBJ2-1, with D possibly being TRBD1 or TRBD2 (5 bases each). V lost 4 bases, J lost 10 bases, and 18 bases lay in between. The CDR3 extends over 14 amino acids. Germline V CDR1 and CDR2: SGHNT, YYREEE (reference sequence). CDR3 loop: CASSRSGLWGEQFF. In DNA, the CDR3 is TGTGCCAGCAGCCGTTCAGGGTTATGGGGGGAGCAGTTCTTC.

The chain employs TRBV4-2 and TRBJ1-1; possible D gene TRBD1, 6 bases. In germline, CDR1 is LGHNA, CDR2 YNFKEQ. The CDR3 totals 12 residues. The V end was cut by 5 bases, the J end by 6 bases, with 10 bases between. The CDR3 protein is CASSLDSAEAFF. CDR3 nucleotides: TGTGCCAGCAGCTTGGACAGTGCTGAAGCTTTCTTT.